This is a list of T cell receptor beta chains from one sample in a study of cytomegalovirus exposure and HLA in healthy donors. The table came from immunoSEQ multiplex PCR; TCRdb's copy has only in-frame clones and leaves some out. The sample contains some 190,000 clones, roughly 10% of which appear only once. The material sequenced was PBMCs. The source of these receptors is a woman aged 25 to 39 in good health and CMV-seropositive. CDR3s include the opening cysteine and the closing phenylalanine or tryptophan. Fields, in order: CDR3 length, V gene, D gene, clone size, J gene, CDR3 DNA, CDR3 protein. D genes are given only for firm matches. Some rows mark clone size as missing; the rest say once, few, many or name a class of expanded clone.

>12|TRBV30|TRBD2|NA|TRBJ2-5
TGTGCCTGGGAGGCGGGAGGAGAGACCCAGTACTTC
CAWEAGGETQYF
>16|TRBV15|TRBD2|few|TRBJ2-5
TGTGCCACCAGCCCACGGACTAGCGGGAGCGGAGAGACCCAGTACTTC
CATSPRTSGSGETQYF
>16|TRBV27|TRBD1|few|TRBJ2-7
TGTGCCAGCAGTAACGCCTCGGGACAGGCCCCCTACGAGCAGTACTTC
CASSNASGQAPYEQYF
>14|TRBV9|TRBD2|few|TRBJ2-1
TGTGCCAGCAGTCCGGGGGGGGCCTACAATGAGCAGTTCTTC
CASSPGGAYNEQFF
>13|TRBV5-6|NA|few|TRBJ2-7
TGTGCCAGCAGCCCCAGATCATCCTACGAGCAGTACTTC
CASSPRSSYEQYF
>14|TRBV5-4|TRBD2|NA|TRBJ2-7
TGTGCCAGCAAGCTCCGGGGAGGGATCGCCGAGCAGTACTTC
CASKLRGGIAEQYF
>11|TRBV20-1|NA|NA|TRBJ1-2
TGCAGTGCTACCCCAGGGGATGGCTACACCTTC
CSATPGDGYTF
>15|TRBV6-5|TRBD1|few|TRBJ1-3
TGTGCCAGCAGCGTGACAGGGAGCTCTGGAAACACCATATATTTT
CASSVTGSSGNTIYF
>15|TRBV9|TRBD2|NA|TRBJ2-2
TGTGCCAGCAGCGTAGGTGGGAGGGACACCGGGGAGCTGTTTTTT
CASSVGGRDTGELFF
>15|TRBV28|NA|few|TRBJ1-4
TGTGCCAGCAGTCCGCCGACAGCAACTAATGAAAAACTGTTTTTT
CASSPPTATNEKLFF
>14|TRBV10-2|TRBD1|NA|TRBJ2-7
TGCGCCAGCACCAGGGGGATTAAAACCTACGAGCAGTACTTC
CASTRGIKTYEQYF
>16|TRBV4-2|NA|few|TRBJ2-7
TGTGCCAGCAGCCCGAATACGCTCGACAGGTACGCCGAGCAGTACTTC
CASSPNTLDRYAEQYF
>12|TRBV4-3|NA|NA|TRBJ2-4
TGCGCCAGCAGCCTTACCGGGGACATTCAGTACTTC
CASSLTGDIQYF
>12|TRBV6-1|TRBD1|NA|TRBJ1-1
TGTGCCAGCCACAGGGGAACTACTGAAGCTTTCTTT
CASHRGTTEAFF
>14|TRBV10-3|TRBD1|NA|TRBJ1-2
TGTGCCATCTATTCGACAGACAGGGAGCGTCGCTACACCTTC
CAIYSTDRERRYTF
>15|TRBV7-9|NA|few|TRBJ2-1
TGTGCCAGCAGCTCCCGACAGAGCTCCTACAATGAGCAGTTCTTC
CASSSRQSSYNEQFF
>15|TRBV6-5|TRBD1|NA|TRBJ2-7
TGTGCCAGCAGTCTTGGGACAGGGAGCTCCTACAAGCAGTACTTC
CASSLGTGSSYKQYF
>15|TRBV7-9|TRBD1|few|TRBJ2-7
TGTGCCAGCAGCTCCGGGACAGGCCCGACCTACGAGCAGTACTTC
CASSSGTGPTYEQYF
>18|TRBV21-1|NA|few|TRBJ2-7
TGTGCCAGCAGTCCGGGGTGGGCTAGCCCCTGCAGCTCCTACGAGCAGTACTTC
CASSPGWASPCSSYEQYF
>13|TRBV7-2|NA|few|TRBJ1-3
TGTGCCAGCAGCTTAGTGGGAGTAAGCACCATATATTTT
CASSLVGVSTIYF
>15|TRBV30|NA|NA|TRBJ2-1
TGTGCCTGGGACCAAACCGGGACTCCCTACAATGAGCAGTTCTTC
CAWDQTGTPYNEQFF
>14|TRBV6-5|TRBD2|NA|TRBJ2-2
TGTGCCACCACCTTAGCGGGAGGTACCGGGGAGCTGTTTTTT
CATTLAGGTGELFF
>12|TRBV6-6|NA|few|TRBJ2-5
TGTGCCAGCAGTTTCGCGAAGGGGCCCCAGTACTTC
CASSFAKGPQYF
>16|TRBV5-6|TRBD1|NA|TRBJ2-7
TGTGCCAGCAGCTCGGGACAGGGAAGGCTGACCTACGAGCAGTACTTC
CASSSGQGRLTYEQYF
>15|TRBV7-2|TRBD2|NA|TRBJ2-3
TGTGCCAGCAGGGCAGCGGGGCCGTGGTGGGGTACGCAGTATTTT
CASRAAGPWWGTQYF
>17|TRBV5-1|TRBD1|NA|TRBJ1-1
TGCGCCAGCAGCTTGGTGGTTGGTAGGGGGCGAAACACTGAAGCTTTCTTT
CASSLVVGRGRNTEAFF
>15|TRBV5-1|NA|NA|TRBJ1-2
TGCGCCAGCAGCCCCCTAACAGCGGTGAACTATGGCTACACCTTC
CASSPLTAVNYGYTF
>15|TRBV5-1|NA|NA|TRBJ2-7
TGCGCCAGCAGCTTGTCGATTGGTGGGGGGAATGAGCAGTACTTC
CASSLSIGGGNEQYF
>14|TRBV7-2|TRBD1|NA|TRBJ1-1
TGTGCCAGCAGCTTACAGGGGGGCGACACTGAAGCTTTCTTT
CASSLQGGDTEAFF
>15|TRBV7-9|NA|NA|TRBJ2-6
TGTGCCAGCAGCTCCTCAGGGGCCGGGGCCAACGTCCTGACTTTC
CASSSSGAGANVLTF
>17|TRBV9|TRBD1|few|TRBJ1-1
TGTGCCAGCAGCGTCCGGAGTCACAGGGGGATGAACACTGAAGCTTTCTTT
CASSVRSHRGMNTEAFF
>15|TRBV13|NA|few|TRBJ1-1
TGTGCCAGCAGTGAGACTCTTAACATGAACACTGAAGCTTTCTTT
CASSETLNMNTEAFF
>13|TRBV7-9|NA|NA|TRBJ2-1
TGTGCCAGCAGCCCGGACTGGCATAAGGAGCAGTTCTTC
CASSPDWHKEQFF
>15|TRBV2|TRBD1|NA|TRBJ1-2
TGTGCCATCCAGAGTAGGGGGCGCTTAGTCTATGGCTACACCTTC
CAIQSRGRLVYGYTF
>12|TRBV5-1|NA|NA|TRBJ1-2
TGCGCCAGCAGCTACACTACGGGTGGCTACACCTTC
CASSYTTGGYTF
>16|TRBV10-1|TRBD2|NA|TRBJ2-2
TGCGCCAGCAGTGAGGGGCTAGCGGCCAACACCGGGGAGCTGTTTTTT
CASSEGLAANTGELFF
>15|TRBV27|TRBD1|NA|TRBJ1-1
TGTGCCAGCAGGACAGGGCCCTCGGGGAACACTGAAGCTTTCTTT
CASRTGPSGNTEAFF
>15|TRBV12-5|TRBD1|few|TRBJ2-2
TGTGCTAGTGGCCCTGGACAGGGGGAAACCGGGGAGCTGTTTTTT
CASGPGQGETGELFF
>14|TRBV6-1|TRBD1|NA|TRBJ1-6
TGTGCCAGCAGTGCGACAGGGTACAGTTCACCCCTCCACTTT
CASSATGYSSPLHF
>14|TRBV6-4|NA|NA|TRBJ2-7
TGTGCCAGCAGTGACGACATCCGGGGGAGCGAGCAGTACTTC
CASSDDIRGSEQYF
>17|TRBV7-3|TRBD2|few|TRBJ2-3
TGTGCCAGCAGCTTGCGTCGGGCTAGCGGGGCCACAGATACGCAGTATTTT
CASSLRRASGATDTQYF
>16|TRBV2|TRBD2|few|TRBJ2-1
TGTGCCAGCTACCGCTCTAGCGGGAGCTCCTACAATGAGCAGTTCTTC
CASYRSSGSSYNEQFF
>15|TRBV7-9|TRBD2|few|TRBJ2-5
TGTGCCAGCAGCGTGGGAGGGACTAGAAGGGAGACCCAGTACTTC
CASSVGGTRRETQYF
>14|TRBV5-1|NA|few|TRBJ2-3
TGCGCCAGCAGCTTGGACGAAGTAGCAGATACGCAGTATTTT
CASSLDEVADTQYF
>16|TRBV10-2|TRBD1|NA|TRBJ1-1
TGCGCCAGCAGTGAGCGGGGGACAGGGCTGAACACTGAAGCTTTCTTT
CASSERGTGLNTEAFF
>17|TRBV5-1|TRBD2|few|TRBJ2-2
TGCGCCAGCAGCTTACTAGCGGGAGGGGCGAACACCGGGGAGCTGTTTTTT
CASSLLAGGANTGELFF
>15|TRBV7-3|TRBD1|NA|TRBJ2-3
TGTGCCAGCAGCTATTCGACAGGGCTAACAGATACGCAGTATTTT
CASSYSTGLTDTQYF
>12|TRBV25-1|NA|few|TRBJ2-7
TGTGCCAGCAGCGAGGACCAACGGGGGCAGTACTTC
CASSEDQRGQYF
>13|TRBV11-2|NA|NA|TRBJ2-5
TGTGCCAGCAGCTTCAATCTACAGGGAAGCCAGTACTTC
CASSFNLQGSQYF
>14|TRBV19|NA|few|TRBJ2-4
TGTGCCAGTAGTGTCTCGGCAGATGCGGGCATTCAGTACTTC
CASSVSADAGIQYF
>15|TRBV30|TRBD1|few|TRBJ2-7
TGTGCCTGGAGTGGGAGTACAGGACAGGGGGCCTTGCAGTACTTC
CAWSGSTGQGALQYF
>13|TRBV11-2|TRBD1|NA|TRBJ2-2
TGTGCCAGCAGCCCCAGGGGGACCGGGGAGCTGTTTTTT
CASSPRGTGELFF
>14|TRBV6-5|NA|few|TRBJ1-2
TGTGCTTCGGCACAGGCCACCCTATACTATGGCTACACCTTC
CASAQATLYYGYTF
>16|TRBV4-1|NA|NA|TRBJ1-4
TGCGCCAGCAGCCGGGAGGGATTTGGCGCCAATGAAAAACTGTTTTTT
CASSREGFGANEKLFF
>14|TRBV5-1|TRBD1|NA|TRBJ2-3
TGCGCCAGCAGCGAGGGGACAGCTTCAGATACGCAGTATTTT
CASSEGTASDTQYF
>8|TRBV2|NA|few|TRBJ2-3
TGTGCCAGTAATACGCAGTATTTT
CASNTQYF
>19|TRBV27|TRBD1|NA|TRBJ2-7
TGTGCCAGCAGTCCTCTTGTACCCGCAGGGGGCTCCCCTCAATACGAGCAGTACTTC
CASSPLVPAGGSPQYEQYF
>15|TRBV6-1|TRBD2|NA|TRBJ2-7
TGTGCCAGCAGTGGCCTAGCGGCGCGAACCTACGAGCAGTACTTC
CASSGLAARTYEQYF
>13|TRBV2|NA|few|TRBJ2-7
TGTGCCAGCAGTGAATGGGAGCGCTACGAGCAGTACTTC
CASSEWERYEQYF
>15|TRBV11-2|TRBD1|few|TRBJ2-7
TGTGCCAGCAGCTCCTACCGGGACAGGTTCCACGAGCAGTACTTC
CASSSYRDRFHEQYF